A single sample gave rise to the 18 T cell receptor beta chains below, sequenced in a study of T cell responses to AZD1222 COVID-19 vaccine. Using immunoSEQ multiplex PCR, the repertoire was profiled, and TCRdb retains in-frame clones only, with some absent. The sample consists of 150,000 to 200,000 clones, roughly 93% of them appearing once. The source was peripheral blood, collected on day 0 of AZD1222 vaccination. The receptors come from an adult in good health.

The CDR3 is CASSSQGGSYNSPLHF. CDR3 sequence (DNA): TGTGCCAGCAGCTCCCAGGGGGGATCGTATAATTCACCCCTCCACTTT. The rearrangement uses TRBV7-6 and TRBJ1-6; TRBD1 agrees at 7 bases. Germline V gene sequence: CDR1 SGHVS, CDR2 FNYEAQ. The ends lost 4 bases at V and 4 bases at J; junction bases unmatched: 7. The CDR3 covers 16 residues. Using reference TRBV7-6 and TRBJ1-6 for the parts outside the CDR3, the full variable domain is GAGVSQSPRYKVTKRGQDVALRCDPISGHVSLYWYRQALGQGPEFLTYFNYEAQQDKSGLPNDRFSAERPEGSISTLTIQRTEQRDSAMYRCASSSQGGSYNSPLHFGNGTRLTVT.

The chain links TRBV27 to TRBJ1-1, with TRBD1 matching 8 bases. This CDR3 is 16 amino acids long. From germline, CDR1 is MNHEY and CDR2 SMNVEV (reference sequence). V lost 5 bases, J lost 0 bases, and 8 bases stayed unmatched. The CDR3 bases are TGTGCCAGCAGTCAGCAGGGGGCTATCATGAACACTGAAGCTTTCTTT. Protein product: CASSQQGAIMNTEAFF.

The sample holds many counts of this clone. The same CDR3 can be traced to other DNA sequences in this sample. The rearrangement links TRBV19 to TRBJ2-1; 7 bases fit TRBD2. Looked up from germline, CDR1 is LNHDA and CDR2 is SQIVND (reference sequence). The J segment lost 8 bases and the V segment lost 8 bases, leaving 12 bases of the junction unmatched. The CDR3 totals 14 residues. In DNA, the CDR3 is TGTGCCAGTGGTCTCGCGGGAGTGTTGGATGAGCAGTTCTTC. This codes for CASGLAGVLDEQFF.

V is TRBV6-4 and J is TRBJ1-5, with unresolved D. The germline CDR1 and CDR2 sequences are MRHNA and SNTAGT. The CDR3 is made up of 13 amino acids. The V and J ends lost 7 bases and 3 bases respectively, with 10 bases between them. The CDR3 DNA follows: TGTGCCAGCATTCCCGGGCCCAATCAGCCCCAGCATTTT. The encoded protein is CASIPGPNQPQHF.

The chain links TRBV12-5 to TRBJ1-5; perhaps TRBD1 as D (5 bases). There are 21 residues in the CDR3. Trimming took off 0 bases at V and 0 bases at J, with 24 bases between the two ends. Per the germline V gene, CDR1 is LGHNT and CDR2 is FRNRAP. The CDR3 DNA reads TGTGCTAGTGGTTTGGTACGGGCAACCCCGACAGAGGTGGTTAGCAATCAGCCCCAGCATTTT. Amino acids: CASGLVRATPTEVVSNQPQHF.

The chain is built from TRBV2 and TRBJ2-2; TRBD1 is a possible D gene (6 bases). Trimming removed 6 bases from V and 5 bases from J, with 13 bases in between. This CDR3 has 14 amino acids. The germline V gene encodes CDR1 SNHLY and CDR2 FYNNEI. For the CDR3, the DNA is TGTGCCAGCAGCCTACAGGGCGGGACCGGGGAGCTGTTTTTT. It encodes CASSLQGGTGELFF.

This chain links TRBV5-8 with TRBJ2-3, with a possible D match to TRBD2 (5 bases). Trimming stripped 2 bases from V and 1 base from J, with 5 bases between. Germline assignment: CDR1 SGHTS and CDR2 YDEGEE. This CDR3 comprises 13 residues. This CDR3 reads CASSLLGTDTQYF. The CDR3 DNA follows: TGTGCCAGCAGCTTACTAGGCACAGATACGCAGTATTTT.

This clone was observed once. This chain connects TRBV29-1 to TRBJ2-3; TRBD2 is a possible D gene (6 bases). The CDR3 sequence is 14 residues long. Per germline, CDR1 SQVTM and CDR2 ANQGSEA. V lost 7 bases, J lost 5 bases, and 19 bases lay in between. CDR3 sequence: CSALGRAGKDTQYF. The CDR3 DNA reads TGCAGCGCACTGGGAAGGGCGGGAAAAGATACGCAGTATTTT.

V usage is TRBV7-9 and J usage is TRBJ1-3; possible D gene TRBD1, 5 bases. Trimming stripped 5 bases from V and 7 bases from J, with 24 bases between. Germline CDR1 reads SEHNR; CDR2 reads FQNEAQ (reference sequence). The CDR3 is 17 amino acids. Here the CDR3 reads CASSPWTGEQGGNTIYF. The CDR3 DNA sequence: TGTGCCAGCAGCCCTTGGACCGGGGAGCAGGGAGGGAACACCATATATTTT.

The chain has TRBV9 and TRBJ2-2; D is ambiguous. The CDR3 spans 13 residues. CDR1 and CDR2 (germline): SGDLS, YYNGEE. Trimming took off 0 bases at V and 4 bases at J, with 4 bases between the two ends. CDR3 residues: CASSVEFTGELFF. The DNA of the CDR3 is TGTGCCAGCAGCGTAGAATTCACCGGGGAGCTGTTTTTT.

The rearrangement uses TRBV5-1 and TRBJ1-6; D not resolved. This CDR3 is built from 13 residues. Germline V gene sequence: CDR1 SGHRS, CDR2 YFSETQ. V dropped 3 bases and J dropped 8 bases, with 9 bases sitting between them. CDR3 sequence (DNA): TGCGCCAGCAGCTCTTACACTGATTCACCCCTCCACTTT. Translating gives CASSSYTDSPLHF.

The CDR3 loop is CASMGRLSYYNEQFF. The CDR3 DNA is TGTGCCAGCATGGGACGGCTAAGTTACTACAATGAGCAGTTCTTC. The chain carries TRBV27 and TRBJ2-1; D possibly matches TRBD1 or TRBD2 (5 bases each). The germline V gene has CDR1 MNHEY and CDR2 SMNVEV (reference sequence). Trimming stripped 7 bases from V and 3 bases from J, with 16 bases between. CDR3 length: 15 residues.

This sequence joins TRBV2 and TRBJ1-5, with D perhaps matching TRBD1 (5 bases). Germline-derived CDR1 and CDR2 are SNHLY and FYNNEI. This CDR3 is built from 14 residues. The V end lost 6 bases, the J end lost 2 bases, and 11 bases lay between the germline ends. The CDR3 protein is CASRLGQRNQPQHF. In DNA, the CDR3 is TGTGCCAGCAGGCTGGGGCAGCGCAATCAGCCCCAGCATTTT.

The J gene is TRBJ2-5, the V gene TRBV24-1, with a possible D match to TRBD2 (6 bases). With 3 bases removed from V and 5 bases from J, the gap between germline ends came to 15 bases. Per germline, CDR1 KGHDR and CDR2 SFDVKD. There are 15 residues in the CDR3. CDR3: CATSDPNSGQETQYF. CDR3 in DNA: TGTGCCACCAGTGATCCTAACAGCGGGCAGGAGACCCAGTACTTC.

CDR3 amino acids: CASSLGPRGEYEQYF. CDR3 DNA sequence: TGTGCCAGCAGCTTGGGCCCACGCGGAGAATACGAGCAGTACTTC. The chain links TRBV5-5 to TRBJ2-7, with unresolved D. CDR1 is SGHKS and CDR2 is YYEKEE in the germline V gene (reference sequence). The V end lost 0 bases, the J end lost 4 bases, and 14 bases lay between the germline ends. This CDR3 is built from 15 residues.

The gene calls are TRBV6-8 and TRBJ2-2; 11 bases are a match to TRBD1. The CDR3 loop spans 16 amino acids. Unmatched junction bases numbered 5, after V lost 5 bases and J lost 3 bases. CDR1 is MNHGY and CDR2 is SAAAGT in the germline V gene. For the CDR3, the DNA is TGTGCCAGCAGTCGGACAGGGGGCATATACACCGGGGAGCTGTTTTTT. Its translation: CASSRTGGIYTGELFF.

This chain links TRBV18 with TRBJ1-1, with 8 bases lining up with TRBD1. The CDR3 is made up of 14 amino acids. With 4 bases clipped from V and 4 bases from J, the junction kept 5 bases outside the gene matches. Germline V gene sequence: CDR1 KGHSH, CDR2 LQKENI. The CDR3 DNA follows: TGTGCCAGCTCACGGACAGGGACGTCCACTGAAGCTTTCTTT. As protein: CASSRTGTSTEAFF.

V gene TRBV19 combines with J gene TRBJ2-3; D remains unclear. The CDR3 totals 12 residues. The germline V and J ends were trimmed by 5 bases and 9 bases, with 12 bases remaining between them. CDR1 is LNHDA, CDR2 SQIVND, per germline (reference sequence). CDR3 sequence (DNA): TGTGCCAGTAGTCCTGTGGCCAGGACGCAGTATTTT. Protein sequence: CASSPVARTQYF.